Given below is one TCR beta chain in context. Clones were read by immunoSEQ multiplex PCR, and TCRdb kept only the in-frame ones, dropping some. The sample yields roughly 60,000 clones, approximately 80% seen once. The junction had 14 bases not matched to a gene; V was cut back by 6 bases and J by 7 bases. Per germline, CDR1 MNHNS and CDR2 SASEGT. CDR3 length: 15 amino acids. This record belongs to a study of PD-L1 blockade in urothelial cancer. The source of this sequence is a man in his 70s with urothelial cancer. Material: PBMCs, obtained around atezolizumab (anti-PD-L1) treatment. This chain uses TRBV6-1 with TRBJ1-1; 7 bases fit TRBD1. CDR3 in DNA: TGTGCCAGCAGATCTCCCGGGACAGTGGCCCGTGAAGCTTTCTTT. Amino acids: CASRSPGTVAREAFF.